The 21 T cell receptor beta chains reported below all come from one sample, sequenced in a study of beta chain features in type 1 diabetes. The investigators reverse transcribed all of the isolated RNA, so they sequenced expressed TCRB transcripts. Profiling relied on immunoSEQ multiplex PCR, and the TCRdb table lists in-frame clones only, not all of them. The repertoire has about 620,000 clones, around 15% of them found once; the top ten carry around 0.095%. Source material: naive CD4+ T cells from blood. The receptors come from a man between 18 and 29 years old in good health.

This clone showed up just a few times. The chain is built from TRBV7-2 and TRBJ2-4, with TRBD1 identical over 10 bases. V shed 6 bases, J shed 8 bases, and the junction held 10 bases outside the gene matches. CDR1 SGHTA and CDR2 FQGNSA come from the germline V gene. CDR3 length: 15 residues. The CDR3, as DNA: TGTGCCAGCAGGGAGAGACAGGGGGCGCCTGACATTCAGTACTTC. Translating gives CASRERQGAPDIQYF.

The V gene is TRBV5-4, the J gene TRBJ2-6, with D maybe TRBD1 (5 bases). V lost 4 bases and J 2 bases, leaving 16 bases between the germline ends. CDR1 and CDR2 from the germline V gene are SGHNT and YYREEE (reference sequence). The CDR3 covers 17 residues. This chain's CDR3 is CASSIPTGPPGANVLTF. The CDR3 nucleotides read TGTGCCAGCAGCATCCCCACAGGCCCCCCTGGGGCCAACGTCCTGACTTTC.

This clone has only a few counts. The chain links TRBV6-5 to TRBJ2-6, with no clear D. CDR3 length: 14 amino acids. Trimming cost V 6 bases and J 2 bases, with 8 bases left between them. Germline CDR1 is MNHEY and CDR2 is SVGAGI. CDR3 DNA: TGTGCCAGCAGCCCGCCTACTGGGGCCAACGTCCTGACTTTC. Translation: CASSPPTGANVLTF.

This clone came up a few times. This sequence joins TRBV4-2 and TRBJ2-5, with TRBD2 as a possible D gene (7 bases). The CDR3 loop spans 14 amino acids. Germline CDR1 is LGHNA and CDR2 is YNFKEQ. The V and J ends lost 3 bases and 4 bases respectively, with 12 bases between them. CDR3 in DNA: TGTGCCAGCAGCCAGGCCCGGGGGGCAGAGACCCAGTACTTC. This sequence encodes CASSQARGAETQYF.

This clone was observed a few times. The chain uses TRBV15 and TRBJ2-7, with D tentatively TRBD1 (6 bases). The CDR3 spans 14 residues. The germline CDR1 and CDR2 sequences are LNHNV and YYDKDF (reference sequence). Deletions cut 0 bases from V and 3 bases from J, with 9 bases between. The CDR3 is CATSRDPGDYEQYF. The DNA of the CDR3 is TGTGCCACCAGCAGAGATCCAGGGGACTACGAGCAGTACTTC.

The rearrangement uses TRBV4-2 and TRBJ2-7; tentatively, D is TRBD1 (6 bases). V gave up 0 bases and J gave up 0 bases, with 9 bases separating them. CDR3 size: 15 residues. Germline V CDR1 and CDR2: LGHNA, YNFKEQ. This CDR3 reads CASSQDVTGSYEQYF. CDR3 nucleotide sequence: TGTGCCAGCAGCCAAGACGTGACAGGCTCCTACGAGCAGTACTTC.

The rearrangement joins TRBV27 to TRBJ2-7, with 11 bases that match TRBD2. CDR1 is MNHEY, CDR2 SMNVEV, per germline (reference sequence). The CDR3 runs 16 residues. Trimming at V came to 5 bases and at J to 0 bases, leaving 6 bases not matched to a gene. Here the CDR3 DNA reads TGTGCCAGCAGTCCTTCAGGGACTAGCGGCTCCTACGAGCAGTACTTC. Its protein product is CASSPSGTSGSYEQYF.

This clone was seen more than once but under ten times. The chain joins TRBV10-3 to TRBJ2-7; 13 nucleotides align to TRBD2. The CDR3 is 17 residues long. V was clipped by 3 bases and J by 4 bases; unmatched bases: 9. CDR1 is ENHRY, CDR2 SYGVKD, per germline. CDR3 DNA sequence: TGTGCCATCAGTGATGAGATGATACTAGCGGGAGGGTACGAGCAGTACTTC. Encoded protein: CAISDEMILAGGYEQYF.

The CDR3 nucleotides are TGTGCCAGCAGCTTTCAGACAGGGGGCTTCAATGAGCAGTTCTTC. Translated: CASSFQTGGFNEQFF. This chain uses TRBV14 with TRBJ2-1, with 10 bases that match TRBD1. The germline gives CDR1 SGHDN, CDR2 FVKESK. V was clipped by 5 bases and J by 6 bases; unmatched bases: 7. There are 15 residues in the CDR3.

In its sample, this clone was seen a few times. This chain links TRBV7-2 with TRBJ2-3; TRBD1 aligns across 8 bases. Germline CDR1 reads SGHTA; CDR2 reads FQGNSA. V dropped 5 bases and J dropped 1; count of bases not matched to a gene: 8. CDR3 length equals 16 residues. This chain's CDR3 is CASSITGGRGTDTQYF. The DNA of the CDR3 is TGTGCCAGCAGCATAACAGGGGGTAGGGGCACAGATACGCAGTATTTT. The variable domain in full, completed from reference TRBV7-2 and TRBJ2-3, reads GAGVSQSPSNKVTEKGKDVELRCDPISGHTALYWYRQSLGQGLEFLIYFQGNSAPDKSGLPSDRFSAERTGGSVSTLTIQRTQQEDSAVYLCASSITGGRGTDTQYFGPGTRLTVL.

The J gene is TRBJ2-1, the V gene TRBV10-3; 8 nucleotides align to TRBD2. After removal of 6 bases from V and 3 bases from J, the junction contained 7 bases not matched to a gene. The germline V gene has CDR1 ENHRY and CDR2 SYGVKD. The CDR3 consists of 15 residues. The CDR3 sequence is CAISPLAGSYNEQFF. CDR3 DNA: TGTGCCATCAGCCCGCTAGCGGGCAGCTACAATGAGCAGTTCTTC.

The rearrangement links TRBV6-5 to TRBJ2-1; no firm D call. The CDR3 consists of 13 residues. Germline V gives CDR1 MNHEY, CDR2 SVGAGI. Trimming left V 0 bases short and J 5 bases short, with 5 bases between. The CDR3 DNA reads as TGTGCCAGCAGTTACTCCTTCCACAATGAGCAGTTCTTC. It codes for CASSYSFHNEQFF.

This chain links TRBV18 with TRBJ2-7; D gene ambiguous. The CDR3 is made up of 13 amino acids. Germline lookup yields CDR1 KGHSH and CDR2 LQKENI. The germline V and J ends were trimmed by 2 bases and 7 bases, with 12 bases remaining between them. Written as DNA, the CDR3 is TGTGCCAGCTCACCAGGACGTCAAACGGAGCAGTACTTC. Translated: CASSPGRQTEQYF.

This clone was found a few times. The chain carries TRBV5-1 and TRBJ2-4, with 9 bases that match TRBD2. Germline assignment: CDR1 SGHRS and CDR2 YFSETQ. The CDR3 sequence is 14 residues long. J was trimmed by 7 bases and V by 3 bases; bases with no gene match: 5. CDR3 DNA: TGCGCCAGCAGCTGGGGTAGCGGGGGTAACATTCAGTACTTC. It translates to CASSWGSGGNIQYF.

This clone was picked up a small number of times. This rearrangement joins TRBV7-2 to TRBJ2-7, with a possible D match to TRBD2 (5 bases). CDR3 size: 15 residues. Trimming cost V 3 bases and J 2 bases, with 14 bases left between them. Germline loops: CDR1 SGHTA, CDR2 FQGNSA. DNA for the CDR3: TGTGCCAGCAGCTTTCAAGGGAGTGAGACCTACGAGCAGTACTTC. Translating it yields CASSFQGSETYEQYF.

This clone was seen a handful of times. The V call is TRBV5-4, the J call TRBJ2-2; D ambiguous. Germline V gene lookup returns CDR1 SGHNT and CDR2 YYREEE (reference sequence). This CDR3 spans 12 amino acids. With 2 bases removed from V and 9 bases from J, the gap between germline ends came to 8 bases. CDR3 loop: CASSFGVRELFF. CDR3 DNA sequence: TGTGCCAGCAGCTTTGGGGTCCGGGAGCTGTTTTTT.

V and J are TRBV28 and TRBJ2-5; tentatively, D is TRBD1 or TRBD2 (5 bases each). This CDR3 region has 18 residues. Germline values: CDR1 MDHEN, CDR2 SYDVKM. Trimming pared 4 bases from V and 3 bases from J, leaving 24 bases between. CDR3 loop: CASSSTPGPGRLKETQYF. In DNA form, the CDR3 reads TGTGCCAGCAGTTCGACTCCGGGACCAGGCCGGCTAAAAGAGACCCAGTACTTC.

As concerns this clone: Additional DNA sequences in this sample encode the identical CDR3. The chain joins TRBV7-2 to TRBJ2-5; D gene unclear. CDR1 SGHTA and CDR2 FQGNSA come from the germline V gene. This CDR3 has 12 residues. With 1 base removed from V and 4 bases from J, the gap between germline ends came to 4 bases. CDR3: CASSLGAETQYF. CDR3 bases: TGTGCCAGCAGCTTAGGTGCAGAGACCCAGTACTTC.

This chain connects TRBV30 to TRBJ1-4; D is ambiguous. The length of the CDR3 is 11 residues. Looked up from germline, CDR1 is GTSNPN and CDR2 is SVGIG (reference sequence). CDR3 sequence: CVEGRGEKLFF. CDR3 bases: TGTGTAGAAGGGAGAGGTGAAAAACTGTTTTTT.

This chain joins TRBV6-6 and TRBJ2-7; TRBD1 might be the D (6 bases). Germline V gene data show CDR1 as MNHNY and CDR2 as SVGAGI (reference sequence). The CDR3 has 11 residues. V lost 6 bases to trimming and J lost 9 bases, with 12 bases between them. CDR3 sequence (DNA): TGTGCCAGCAGAACACAGGGTGGGCAGTACTTC. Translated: CASRTQGGQYF.

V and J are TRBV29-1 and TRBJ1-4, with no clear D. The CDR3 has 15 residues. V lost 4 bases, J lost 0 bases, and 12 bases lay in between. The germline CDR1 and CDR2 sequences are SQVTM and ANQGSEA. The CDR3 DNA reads TGCAGCGTTGCCACCAACCGAGCAACTAATGAAAAACTGTTTTTT. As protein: CSVATNRATNEKLFF.